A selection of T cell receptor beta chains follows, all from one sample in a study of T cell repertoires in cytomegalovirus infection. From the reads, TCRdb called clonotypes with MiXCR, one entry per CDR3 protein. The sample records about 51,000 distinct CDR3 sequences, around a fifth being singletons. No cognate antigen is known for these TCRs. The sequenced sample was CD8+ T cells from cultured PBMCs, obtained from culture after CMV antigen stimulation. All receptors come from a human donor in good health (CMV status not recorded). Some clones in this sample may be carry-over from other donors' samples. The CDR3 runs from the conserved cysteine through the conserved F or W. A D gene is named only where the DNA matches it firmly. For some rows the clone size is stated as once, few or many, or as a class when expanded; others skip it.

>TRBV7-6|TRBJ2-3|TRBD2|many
CASSLSGGAADTQYF
TGTGCCAGCAGCTTAAGCGGGGGGGCTGCAGATACGCAGTATTTT
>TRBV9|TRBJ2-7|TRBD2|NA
CASSPGGYYEQYF
TGTGCCAGCAGCCCGGGAGGGTACTACGAGCAGTACTTC
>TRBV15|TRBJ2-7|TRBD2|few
CATSFLAGSAYEQYF
TGTGCCACCAGCTTTCTAGCGGGGTCCGCCTACGAGCAGTACTTC
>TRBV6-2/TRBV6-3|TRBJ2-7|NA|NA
CASSYSLVGYEQYF
TGTGCCAGCAGTTACTCGCTAGTGGGCTACGAGCAGTACTTC
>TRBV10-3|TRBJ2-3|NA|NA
CAIRSDTQYF
TGTGCCATCAGATCAGATACGCAGTATTTT
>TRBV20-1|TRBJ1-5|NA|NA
CSARGGAAGNQPQHF
TGCAGTGCTAGAGGCGGGGCGGCGGGCAATCAGCCCCAGCATTTT
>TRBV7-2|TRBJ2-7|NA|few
CASSLIDNYYEQYF
TGTGCCAGCAGCTTAATCGATAACTACTACGAGCAGTACTTC
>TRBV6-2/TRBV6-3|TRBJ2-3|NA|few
CATMGGGADTQYF
TGTGCCACCATGGGTGGGGGCGCAGATACGCAGTATTTT
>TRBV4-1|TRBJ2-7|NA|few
CASSPRGGEQYF
TGCGCCAGCAGCCCCCGTGGGGGCGAGCAGTACTTC
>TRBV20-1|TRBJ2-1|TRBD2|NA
CSANAGTSDGDEQFF
TGCAGTGCCAACGCTGGGACTAGCGATGGTGATGAGCAGTTCTTC
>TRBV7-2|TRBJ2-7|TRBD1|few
CASSHAGTGNEQYF
TGTGCCAGCAGCCACGCCGGGACAGGGAACGAGCAGTACTTC
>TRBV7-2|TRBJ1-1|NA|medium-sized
CASSPRFSFRQKNTEAFF
TGTGCCAGCAGCCCCCGTTTTAGTTTTAGACAGAAGAACACTGAAGCTTTCTTT
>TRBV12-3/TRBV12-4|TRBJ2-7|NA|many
CASSRRDSSYEQYF
TGTGCCAGCAGCCGCAGGGATTCATCCTACGAGCAGTACTTC